This T cell receptor (beta chain) comes out of a study of graft-versus-host responses after intestinal transplantation. Study overall: Recipients were all induced with anti-thymocyte globulin, then given tacrolimus and steroids for roughly three years. General observations from the study: Individuals who had graft-donor T cell macrochimerism had allografts that showed high graft-versus-host to host-versus-graft clonal ratios. Recipient marrow contained GvH clones, some of which appeared first in ileum or blood.

Worth noting for this clone: Its antigen is undetermined.

The junction had 4 bases not matched to a gene; V was cut back by 7 bases and J by 4 bases. The CDR3 length is 13 residues. Germline V gene data show CDR1 as SQVTM and CDR2 as ANQGSEA. Clones were sequenced by immunoSEQ multiplex PCR, and TCRdb holds only the in-frame ones, with some missing. This table has some 26,000 clones, around 94% appearing once. This chain uses TRBV29-1 with TRBJ2-1, with TRBD1 identical over 10 bases. This TCR derives from a human patient who received an intestinal transplant, so some T cells may come from the graft donor. The material sequenced was PBMCs, taken 156 days after intestinal transplant. The CDR3 DNA sequence: TGCAGCGCTAGGACAGGGGGTTACAATGAGCAGTTCTTC. Encoded protein: CSARTGGYNEQFF.